The present TCR beta chain was sequenced within a study of cytomegalovirus exposure and HLA in healthy donors. Study outcomes and limitations: Presence/absence comparisons presumed near-even sequencing depth among donors. High specificity and sensitivity for cytomegalovirus status were reported for the classifier.

To note about this clone: Its antigen is still unknown.

V lost 2 bases, J lost 0 bases, and 11 bases lay in between. The CDR3 length is 16 residues. The V gene's germline CDR1 is KGHSH and CDR2 LQKENI. Vbeta (60) and Jbeta (13) primers were used in the PCR. The data were produced by immunoSEQ multiplex PCR, yet TCRdb's version contains in-frame clones alone and is incomplete. This sample carries about 160,000 clones, approximately 81% of them seen once, and the ten largest clones take roughly 1%. The material sequenced was PBMCs. The chain combines TRBV18 with TRBJ1-3, with D hard to call. This receptor was taken from a man younger than 40 in good health and CMV-seronegative. CDR3 amino acids: CASSPIFGLSGNTIYF. The CDR3, as DNA: TGTGCCAGCTCACCAATCTTTGGACTCTCTGGAAACACCATATATTTT.